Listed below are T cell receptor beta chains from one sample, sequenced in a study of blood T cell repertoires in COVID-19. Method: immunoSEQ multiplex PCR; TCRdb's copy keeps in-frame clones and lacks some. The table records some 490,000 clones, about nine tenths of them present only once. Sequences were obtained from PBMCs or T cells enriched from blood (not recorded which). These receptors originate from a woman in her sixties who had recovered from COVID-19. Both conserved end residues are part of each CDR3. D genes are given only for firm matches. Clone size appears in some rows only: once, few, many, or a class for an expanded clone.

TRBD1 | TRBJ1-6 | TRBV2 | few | TGTGCCAGCAAGGGACAGTCCTCTTCACCCCTCCACTTT | CASKGQSSSPLHF
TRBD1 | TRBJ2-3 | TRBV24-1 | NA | TGTGCCACCAGTGCTTGGGGACAGGGGGAAAATACGCAGTATTTT | CATSAWGQGENTQYF
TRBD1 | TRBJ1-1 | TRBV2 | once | TGTGCCAGCAGGGGACAGGAGAACACTGAAGCTTTCTTT | CASRGQENTEAFF
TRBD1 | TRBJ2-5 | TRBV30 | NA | TGTGCCTGGAGTGTGGGACAGCAAGAGACCCAGTACTTC | CAWSVGQQETQYF
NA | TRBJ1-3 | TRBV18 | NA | TGTGCCAGCTCACCGGGCGTGTCAGATACTGGAAACACCATATATTTT | CASSPGVSDTGNTIYF
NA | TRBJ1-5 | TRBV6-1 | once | TGTGCCAGCAGTGAAGGTAGAGTCAATCAGCCCCAGCATTTT | CASSEGRVNQPQHF
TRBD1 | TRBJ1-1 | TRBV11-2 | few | TGTGCCAGCAGCCACTACAGGGGTGCGGGCACTGAAGCTTTCTTT | CASSHYRGAGTEAFF
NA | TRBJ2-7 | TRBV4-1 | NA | TGCGCCAGCAGCCAAAGGGGACAGCCGGGGGCTCTCGAGCAGTACTTC | CASSQRGQPGALEQYF
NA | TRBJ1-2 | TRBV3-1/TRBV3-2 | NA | TGTGCCAGCAGCCAAGCGACAGGAGGTCTCTATGGCTACACCTTC | CASSQATGGLYGYTF
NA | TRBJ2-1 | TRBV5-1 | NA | TGCGCCAGCAGCTTGGAGGGGGGGCTGGATGAGCAGTTCTTC | CASSLEGGLDEQFF
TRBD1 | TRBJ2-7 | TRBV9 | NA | TGTGCCAGCAGCGTAATGGGACAGGGCTTCCACGAGCAGTACTTC | CASSVMGQGFHEQYF
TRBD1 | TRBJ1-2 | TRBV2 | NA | TGTGCCAGCAGTACAGGGGGCTTCAATCCAAACTATGGCTACACCTTC | CASSTGGFNPNYGYTF
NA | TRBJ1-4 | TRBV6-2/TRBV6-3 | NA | TGTGCCAGCAGCCCCTCGGGGGGACTCAATGAAAAACTGTTTTTT | CASSPSGGLNEKLFF
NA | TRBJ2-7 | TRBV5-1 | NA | TGCGCCAGCAGCTTGGCCTTTGGAGGGGACGCCTACGAGCAGTACTTC | CASSLAFGGDAYEQYF
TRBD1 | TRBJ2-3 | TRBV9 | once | TGTGCCAGCACCAAAGACAGGGTTGATACGCAGTATTTT | CASTKDRVDTQYF
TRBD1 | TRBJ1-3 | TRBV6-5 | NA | TGTGCCAGCAGTCCCACAGGGGCTGGAAACACCATATATTTT | CASSPTGAGNTIYF
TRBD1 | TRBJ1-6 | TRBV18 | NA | TGTGCCAGCTCACCAAACCCTCCGACAGGGAGAAGTTCACCCCTCCACTTT | CASSPNPPTGRSSPLHF
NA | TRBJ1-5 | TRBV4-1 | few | TGCGCCAGCAGCCAAGATCAGTACGGGAGAGGTCAGCCCCAGCATTTT | CASSQDQYGRGQPQHF
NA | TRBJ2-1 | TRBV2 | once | TGTGCCAGCAGACTCGGGGGATTTGAGCAGTTCTTC | CASRLGGFEQFF
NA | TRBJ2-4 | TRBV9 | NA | TGTGCCAGCAGCCCGGCTCTTTCTGGGGGCGGCAAAAACATTCAGTACTTC | CASSPALSGGGKNIQYF
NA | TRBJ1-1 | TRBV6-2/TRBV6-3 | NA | TGTGCCAGCAGTTGGTTCGGGACTGAAGCTTTCTTT | CASSWFGTEAFF
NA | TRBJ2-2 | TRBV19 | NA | TGTGCCAGTAGTAACGGAGCCGGGGAGCTGTTTTTT | CASSNGAGELFF
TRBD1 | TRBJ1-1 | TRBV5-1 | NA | TGCGCCAGCAGCCAGGGGGCGGGGAACACTGAAGCTTTCTTT | CASSQGAGNTEAFF
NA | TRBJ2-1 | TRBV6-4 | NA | TGTGCCAGAGGGGTCTCCTACAATGAGCAGTTCTTC | CARGVSYNEQFF
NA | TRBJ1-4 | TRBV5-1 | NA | TGCGCCAGCAGCCCCCACTTTGCAACTAATGAAAAACTGTTTTTT | CASSPHFATNEKLFF
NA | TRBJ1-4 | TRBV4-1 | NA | TGCGCCAGCAGCCAGTTTTCGGGGGGCCAGAATGAAAAACTGTTTTTT | CASSQFSGGQNEKLFF
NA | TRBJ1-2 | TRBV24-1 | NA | TGTGCCACCAGTGATCCCCAGTATGGCTACACCTTC | CATSDPQYGYTF
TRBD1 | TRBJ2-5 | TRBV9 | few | TGTGCCAGCAGCGCGGGACAGGGGGGACAGACCCAGTACTTC | CASSAGQGGQTQYF
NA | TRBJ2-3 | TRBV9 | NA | TGTGCCAGCAGCGTAGAAGACTTACGCACAGATACGCAGTATTTT | CASSVEDLRTDTQYF
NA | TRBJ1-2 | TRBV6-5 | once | TGTGCCAGCAGGTCACGGAGTCGGGGGGACTATGGCTACACCTTC | CASRSRSRGDYGYTF
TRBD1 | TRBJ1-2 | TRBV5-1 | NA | TGCGCCAGCAGCGAAAACCCGGGACAGGGGGCTGGTGGCTACACCTTC | CASSENPGQGAGGYTF
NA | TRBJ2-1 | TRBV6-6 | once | TGTGCCAGCAGTTACCAGGGTGGGTACAATGAGCAGTTCTTC | CASSYQGGYNEQFF
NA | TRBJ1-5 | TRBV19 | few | TGTGCCAGTAGTATCTGGTTCTGGGGCCAGGGCGATGTGCGCAATCAGCCCCAGCATTTT | CASSIWFWGQGDVRNQPQHF
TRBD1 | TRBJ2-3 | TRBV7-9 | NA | TGTGCCAGCAGCTTAAGCAGGGGGAGAGATACGCAGTATTTT | CASSLSRGRDTQYF
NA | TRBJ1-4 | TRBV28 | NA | TGTGCCAGCAGGGAAGGGGTGCAAAATGAAAAACTGTTTTTT | CASREGVQNEKLFF
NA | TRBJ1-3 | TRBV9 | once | TGTGCCAGCAGCCTGGGAAACACCATATATTTT | CASSLGNTIYF
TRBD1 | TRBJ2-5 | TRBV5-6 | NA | TGTGCCAGCAGCTTGGGGCTCGGACAGGGAGAAGAGACCCAGTACTTC | CASSLGLGQGEETQYF
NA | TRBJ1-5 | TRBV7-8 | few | TGTGCCAGCAGCCTTATGGGTATAGGGGCCAATCAGCCCCAGCATTTT | CASSLMGIGANQPQHF
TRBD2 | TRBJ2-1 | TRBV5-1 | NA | TGCGCCAGCAGCTTGGGGCCACTGGCGGGGGGTTCCTACAATGAGCAGTTCTTC | CASSLGPLAGGSYNEQFF
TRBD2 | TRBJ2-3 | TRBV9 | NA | TGTGCCAGCAGCGATCCCCTTTTGGGGCCAGCGGGGGCCACAGATACGCAGTATTTT | CASSDPLLGPAGATDTQYF
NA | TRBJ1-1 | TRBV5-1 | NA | TGCGCCAGCAGCCAAGGACACAACACTGAAGCTTTCTTT | CASSQGHNTEAFF
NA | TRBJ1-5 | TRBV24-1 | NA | TGTGCCACCTCCACGAGGAATCAGCCCCAGCATTTT | CATSTRNQPQHF
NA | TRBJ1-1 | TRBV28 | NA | TGTGCCAGCAGTGAGGGACTGATGAACACTGAAGCTTTCTTT | CASSEGLMNTEAFF
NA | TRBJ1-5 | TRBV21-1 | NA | TGTGCCAGCCCTCGATTCGGGGGAGTTGGTCAGCCCCAGCATTTT | CASPRFGGVGQPQHF
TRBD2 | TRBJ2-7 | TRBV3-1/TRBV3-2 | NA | TGTGCCAGCACCCGAAATAGCGGGGGAGGGTACGAGCAGTACTTC | CASTRNSGGGYEQYF
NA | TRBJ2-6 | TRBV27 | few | TGTGCCAGCAGTTCCCTGGGGGGCTCTGGGGCCAACGTCCTGACTTTC | CASSSLGGSGANVLTF
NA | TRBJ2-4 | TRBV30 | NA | TGTGCCTGGAGTGCCCGGGATTACTTGATGAATGACATTCAGTACTTC | CAWSARDYLMNDIQYF
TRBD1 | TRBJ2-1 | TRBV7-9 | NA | TGTGCCAGCGCCGGACAGGGAGACAATGAGCAGTTCTTC | CASAGQGDNEQFF
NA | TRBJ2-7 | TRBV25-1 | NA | TGTGCCAGCAGCCACGAAGGAGGGTCCCACGAGCAGTACTTC | CASSHEGGSHEQYF
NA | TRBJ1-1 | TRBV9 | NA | TGTGCCAGCAGCCTAGGCAGGGGCCCGAACAAGGCGACTGAAGCTTTCTTT | CASSLGRGPNKATEAFF
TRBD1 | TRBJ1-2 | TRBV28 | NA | TGTGCCAGCAGCCTCTGGACAGGGAACTATGGCTACACCTTC | CASSLWTGNYGYTF